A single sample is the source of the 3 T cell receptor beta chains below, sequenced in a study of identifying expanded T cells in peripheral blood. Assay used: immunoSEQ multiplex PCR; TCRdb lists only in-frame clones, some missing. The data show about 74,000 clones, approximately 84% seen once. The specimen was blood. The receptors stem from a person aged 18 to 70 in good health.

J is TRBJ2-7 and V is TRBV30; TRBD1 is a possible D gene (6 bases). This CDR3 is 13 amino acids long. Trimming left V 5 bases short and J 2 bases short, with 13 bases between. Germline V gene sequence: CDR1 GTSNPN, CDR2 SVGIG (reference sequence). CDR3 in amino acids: CAWDRDIPYEQYF. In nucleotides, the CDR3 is TGTGCCTGGGACCGGGACATACCCTACGAGCAGTACTTC.

DNA of the CDR3: TGTGCCAGCAGCCACACACTCACCGGGGAGCTGTTTTTT. Amino acids: CASSHTLTGELFF. V usage is TRBV7-2 and J usage is TRBJ2-2, with D hard to call. V was trimmed by 5 bases and J by 4 bases, leaving 8 bases between them. The CDR3 covers 13 residues. From germline, CDR1 is SGHTA and CDR2 FQGNSA.

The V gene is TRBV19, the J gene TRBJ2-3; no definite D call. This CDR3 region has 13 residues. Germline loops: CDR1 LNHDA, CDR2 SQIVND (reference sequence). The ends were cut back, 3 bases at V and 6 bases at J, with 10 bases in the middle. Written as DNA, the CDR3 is TGTGCCAGTAGTATGGGTCTGACGGATACGCAGTATTTT. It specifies CASSMGLTDTQYF.